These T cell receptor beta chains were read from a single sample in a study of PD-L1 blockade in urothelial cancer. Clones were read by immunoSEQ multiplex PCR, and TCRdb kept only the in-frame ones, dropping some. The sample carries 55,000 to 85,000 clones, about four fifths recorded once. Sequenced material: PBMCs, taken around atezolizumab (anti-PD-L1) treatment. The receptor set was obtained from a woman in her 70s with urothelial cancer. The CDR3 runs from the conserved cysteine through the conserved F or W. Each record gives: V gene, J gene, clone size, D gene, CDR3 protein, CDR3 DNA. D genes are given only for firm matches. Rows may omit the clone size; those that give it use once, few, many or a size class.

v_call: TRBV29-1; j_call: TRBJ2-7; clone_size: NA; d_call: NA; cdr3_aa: CSVGKAPEQYF; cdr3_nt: TGCAGCGTTGGTAAAGCCCCCGAGCAGTACTTC
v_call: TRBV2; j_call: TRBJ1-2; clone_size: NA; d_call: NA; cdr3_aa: CASMRGLGYGYTF; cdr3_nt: TGTGCCAGCATGCGGGGTCTCGGCTATGGCTACACCTTC
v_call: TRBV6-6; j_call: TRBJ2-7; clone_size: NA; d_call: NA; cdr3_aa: CASSYSATVEQYF; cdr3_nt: TGTGCCAGCAGTTACTCCGCGACAGTCGAGCAGTACTTC
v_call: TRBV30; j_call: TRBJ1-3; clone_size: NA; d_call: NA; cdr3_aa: CAWSVSPGEGNTIYF; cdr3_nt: TGTGCCTGGAGTGTTAGTCCGGGAGAAGGAAACACCATATATTTT
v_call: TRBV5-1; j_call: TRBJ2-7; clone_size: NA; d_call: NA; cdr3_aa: CASSLDLSYEQYF; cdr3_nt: TGCGCCAGCAGCTTGGATCTCTCCTACGAGCAGTACTTC
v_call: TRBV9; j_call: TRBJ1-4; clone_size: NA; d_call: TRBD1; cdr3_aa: CASSVSSGGFNEKLFF; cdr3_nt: TGTGCCAGCAGCGTCTCTTCAGGGGGTTTTAATGAAAAACTGTTTTTT
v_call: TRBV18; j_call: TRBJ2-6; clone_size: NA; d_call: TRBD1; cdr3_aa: CASSPERPGQSSGANVLTF; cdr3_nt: TGTGCCAGCTCACCAGAAAGGCCGGGACAGAGCTCTGGGGCCAACGTCCTGACTTTC
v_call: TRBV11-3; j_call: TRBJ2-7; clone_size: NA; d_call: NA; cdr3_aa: CASSLGPLEQYF; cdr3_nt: TGTGCCAGCAGCTTAGGGCCCCTCGAGCAGTACTTC
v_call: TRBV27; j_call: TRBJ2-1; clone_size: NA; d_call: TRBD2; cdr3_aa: CASMSGSSYNEQFF; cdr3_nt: TGTGCCAGCATGAGCGGGAGCTCCTACAATGAGCAGTTCTTC
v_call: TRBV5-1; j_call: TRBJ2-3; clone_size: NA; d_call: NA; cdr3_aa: CASSSTIANTQYF; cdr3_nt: TGCGCCAGCAGCTCCACAATAGCGAATACGCAGTATTTT
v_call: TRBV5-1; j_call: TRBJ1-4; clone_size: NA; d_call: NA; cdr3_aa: CASSLVRATNEKLFF; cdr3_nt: TGCGCCAGCAGCTTGGTTCGGGCAACTAATGAAAAACTGTTTTTT
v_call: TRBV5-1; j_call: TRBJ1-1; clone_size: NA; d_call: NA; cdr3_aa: CASSLVVNTEAFF; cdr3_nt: TGCGCCAGCAGCTTGGTCGTAAACACTGAAGCTTTCTTT
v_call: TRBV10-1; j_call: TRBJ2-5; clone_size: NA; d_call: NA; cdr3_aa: CASSDGGQWETQYF; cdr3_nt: TGCGCCAGCAGTGATGGAGGACAGTGGGAGACCCAGTACTTC
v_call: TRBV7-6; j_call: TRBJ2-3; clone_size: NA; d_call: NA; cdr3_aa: CASSLGQSTDTQYF; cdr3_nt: TGTGCCAGCAGCTTAGGACAGAGCACAGATACGCAGTATTTT
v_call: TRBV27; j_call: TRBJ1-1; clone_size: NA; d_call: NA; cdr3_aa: CASSLSPDGGDTEAFF; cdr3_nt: TGTGCCAGCAGTTTATCCCCTGACGGCGGGGACACTGAAGCTTTCTTT
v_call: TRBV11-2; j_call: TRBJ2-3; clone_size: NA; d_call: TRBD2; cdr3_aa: CASSITSGSWDTQYF; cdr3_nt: TGTGCCAGCAGCATAACTAGCGGGTCCTGGGATACGCAGTATTTT
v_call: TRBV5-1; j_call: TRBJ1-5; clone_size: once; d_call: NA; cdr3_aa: CASSTDPDQPQHF; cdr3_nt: TGCGCCAGCAGCACAGATCCTGATCAGCCCCAGCATTTT
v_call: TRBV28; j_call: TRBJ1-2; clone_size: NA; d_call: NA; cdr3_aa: CASSLRGRGNYGYTF; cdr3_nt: TGTGCCAGCAGTTTAAGAGGCAGGGGCAACTATGGCTACACCTTC
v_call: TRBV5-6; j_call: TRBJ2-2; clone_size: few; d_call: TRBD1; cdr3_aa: CASSFGGTGNTGELFF; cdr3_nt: TGTGCCAGCAGCTTCGGCGGGACAGGGAACACCGGGGAGCTGTTTTTT
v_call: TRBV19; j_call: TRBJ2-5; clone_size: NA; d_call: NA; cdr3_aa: CASSLNHRSSMKTQYF; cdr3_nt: TGTGCCAGTAGCCTTAACCACAGGAGTTCCATGAAGACCCAGTACTTC
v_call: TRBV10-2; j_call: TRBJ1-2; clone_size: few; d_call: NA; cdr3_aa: CASASTPTGRRGYTF; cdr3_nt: TGCGCCAGCGCCTCAACCCCGACCGGGAGGAGGGGCTACACCTTC
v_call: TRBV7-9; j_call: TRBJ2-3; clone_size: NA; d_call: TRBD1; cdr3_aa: CASSPAQGASDTQYF; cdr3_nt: TGTGCCAGCAGTCCAGCGCAGGGGGCGTCGGATACGCAGTATTTT
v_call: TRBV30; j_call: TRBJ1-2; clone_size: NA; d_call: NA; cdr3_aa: CAWSVFTTPYGYTF; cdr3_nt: TGTGCCTGGAGTGTCTTCACGACTCCGTATGGCTACACCTTC
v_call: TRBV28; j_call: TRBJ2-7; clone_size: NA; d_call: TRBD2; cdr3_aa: CASRKLAGVYEQYF; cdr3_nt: TGTGCCAGCAGGAAACTAGCGGGGGTCTACGAGCAGTACTTC
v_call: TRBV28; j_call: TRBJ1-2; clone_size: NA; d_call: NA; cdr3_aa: CASSLQGGRTGYGYTF; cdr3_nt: TGTGCCAGCAGTTTACAGGGAGGGAGAACGGGCTATGGCTACACCTTC
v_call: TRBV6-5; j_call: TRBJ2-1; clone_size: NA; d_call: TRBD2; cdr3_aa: CASRASGGSYNEQFF; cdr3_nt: TGTGCCAGCAGAGCAAGCGGGGGGTCATACAATGAGCAGTTCTTC
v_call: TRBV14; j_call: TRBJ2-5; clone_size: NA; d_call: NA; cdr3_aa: CASSQRRGGTRYQETQYF; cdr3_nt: TGTGCCAGCAGCCAGCGGCGTGGCGGGACCCGGTACCAAGAGACCCAGTACTTC
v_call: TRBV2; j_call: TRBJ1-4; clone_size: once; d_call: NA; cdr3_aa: CASSDSGNNEKLFF; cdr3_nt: TGTGCCAGCAGTGATTCAGGAAATAATGAAAAACTGTTTTTT
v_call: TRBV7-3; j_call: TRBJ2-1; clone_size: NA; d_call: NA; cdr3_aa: CASSLMGEVDEQFF; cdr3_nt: TGTGCCAGCAGCTTAATGGGGGAGGTGGATGAGCAGTTCTTC
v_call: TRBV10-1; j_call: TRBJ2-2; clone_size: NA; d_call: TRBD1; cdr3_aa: CASSQGAGMGTGELFF; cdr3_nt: TGCGCCAGCTCCCAGGGGGCCGGTATGGGCACCGGGGAGCTGTTTTTT
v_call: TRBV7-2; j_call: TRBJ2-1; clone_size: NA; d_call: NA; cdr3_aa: CASRNPGSYNEQFF; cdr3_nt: TGTGCCAGCCGTAACCCCGGTTCCTACAATGAGCAGTTCTTC
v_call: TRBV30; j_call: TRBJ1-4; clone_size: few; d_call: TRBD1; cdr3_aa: CAWSLGQRNEKLFF; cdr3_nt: TGTGCCTGGAGTCTGGGACAGAGAAATGAAAAACTGTTTTTT
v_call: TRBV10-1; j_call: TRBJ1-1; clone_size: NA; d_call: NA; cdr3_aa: CASSETGMNTEAFF; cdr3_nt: TGCGCCAGCAGTGAGACAGGGATGAACACTGAAGCTTTCTTT
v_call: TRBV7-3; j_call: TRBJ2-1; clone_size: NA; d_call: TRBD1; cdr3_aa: CASSFEGGWNEQFF; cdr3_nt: TGTGCCAGCAGCTTTGAAGGGGGCTGGAATGAGCAGTTCTTC
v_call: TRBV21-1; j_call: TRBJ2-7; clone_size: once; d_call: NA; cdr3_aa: CASSRAPETGSYEQYF; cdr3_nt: TGTGCCAGCAGCAGAGCCCCCGAGACAGGGTCCTACGAGCAGTACTTC
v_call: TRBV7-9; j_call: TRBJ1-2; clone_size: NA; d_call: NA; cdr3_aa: CASTSGWGETNYGYTF; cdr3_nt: TGTGCCAGCACCTCCGGGTGGGGGGAGACTAACTATGGCTACACCTTC
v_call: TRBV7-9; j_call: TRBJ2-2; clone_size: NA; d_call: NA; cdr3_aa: CASSPMRQHSNTGELFF; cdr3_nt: TGTGCCAGCAGCCCTATGAGGCAGCACTCGAACACCGGGGAGCTGTTTTTT
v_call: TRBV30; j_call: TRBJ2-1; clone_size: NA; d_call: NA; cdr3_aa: CAWGPRPRYNEQFF; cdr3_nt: TGTGCCTGGGGCCCCCGTCCCCGATACAATGAGCAGTTCTTC
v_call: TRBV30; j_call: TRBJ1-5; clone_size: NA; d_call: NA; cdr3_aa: CAWSVPGWGNQPQHF; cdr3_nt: TGTGCCTGGAGTGTCCCAGGATGGGGCAATCAGCCCCAGCATTTT
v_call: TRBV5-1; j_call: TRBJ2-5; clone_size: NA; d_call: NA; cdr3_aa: CASSSGGSRETQYF; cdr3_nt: TGCGCCAGCAGTTCAGGGGGGAGTAGAGAGACCCAGTACTTC
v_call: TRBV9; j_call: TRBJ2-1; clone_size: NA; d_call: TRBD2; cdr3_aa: CASSATGGYNEQFF; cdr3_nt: TGTGCCAGCAGCGCAACGGGGGGCTACAATGAGCAGTTCTTC